This TCR beta chain was found in a study of shared clonotypes between healthy human individuals. Study results and limitations: Generally, estimated richness proved larger in naive subsets than it did in memory subsets.

The CDR3 extends over 15 amino acids. V shed 4 bases, J shed 5 bases, and the junction held 5 bases outside the gene matches. Germline V gene data show CDR1 as SGHAT and CDR2 as FQNNGV. Cells designated naive CD8 were CD45RO-negative and were positively selected for CCR7, with terminally differentiated effector memory CD45RA+ cells excluded. The authors ran the assay at deep level. Profiled with immunoSEQ multiplex PCR; TCRdb holds only in-frame clones, not every one. Seen here are approximately 2,200,000 clones, 93% observed once, and the top ten hold 1.5% to 2%. A remark on this clone: Its specificity is unknown.

The sequenced sample consisted of naive CD8+ T cells from PBMCs. This TCR came from a man aged 18 to 35 in good health. Some clones in this sample may be carry-over from other donors' samples. This sequence joins TRBV11-2 and TRBJ2-2; 9 positions agree with TRBD1. CDR3 bases: TGTGCCAGCAGCTCCTGGACAGGGGAGACCGGGGAGCTGTTTTTT. Translated: CASSSWTGETGELFF.